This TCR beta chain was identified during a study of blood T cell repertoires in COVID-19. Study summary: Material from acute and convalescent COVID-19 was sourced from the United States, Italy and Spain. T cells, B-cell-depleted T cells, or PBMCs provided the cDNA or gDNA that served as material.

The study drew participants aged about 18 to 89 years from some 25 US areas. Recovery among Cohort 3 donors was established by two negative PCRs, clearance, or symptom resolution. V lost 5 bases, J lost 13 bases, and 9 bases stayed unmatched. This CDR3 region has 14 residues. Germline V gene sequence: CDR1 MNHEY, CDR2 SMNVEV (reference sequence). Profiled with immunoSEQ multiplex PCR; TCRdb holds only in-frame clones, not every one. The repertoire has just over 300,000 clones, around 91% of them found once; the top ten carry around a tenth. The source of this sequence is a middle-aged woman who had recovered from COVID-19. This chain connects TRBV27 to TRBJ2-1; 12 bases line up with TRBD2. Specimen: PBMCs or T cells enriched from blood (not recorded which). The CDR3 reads CASSLNLAGGNQFF. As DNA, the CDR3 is TGTGCCAGCAGTCTGAACCTAGCGGGAGGGAATCAGTTCTTC.